Shown below are 5 T cell receptor beta chains from a single sample sequenced in a study of type 1 and type 2 diabetes patients. Genomic DNA was the PCR template. Multiplex PCR with 30 forward and 13 reverse primers amplified the TCR beta CDR3. Each CDR3 protein gets one entry after TCRdb re-called the multiplex PCR reads with MiXCR. The sample includes some 250,000 distinct CDR3 sequences, roughly 50% seen only once; the top ten take roughly 15%. Sequencing was performed on peripheral blood mononuclear cells (PBMCs). The receptors derive from a man in his late teens or twenties with type 2 diabetes.

The gene calls are TRBV12-3 or TRBV12-4 and TRBJ1-2; D might be TRBD1 (5 bases). Trimming removed 8 bases from V and 4 bases from J, with 11 bases in between. The CDR3 is 12 residues long. CDR3 bases: TGTGCCAGCCTCCGGGGGGGCTATGGCTACACCTTC. Protein product: CASLRGGYGYTF.

In the case of this clonotype: Compared with germline, one end of the junction differs, possibly owing to a read error. The chain couples TRBV19 to TRBJ1-5, with D tentatively TRBD1 (6 bases). The CDR3 runs to 14 residues. The germline CDR1 and CDR2 sequences are LNHDA and SQIVND (reference sequence). Here the CDR3 reads CASTPGVSNQPQHF. In nucleotides, the CDR3 is TGTGCCAGTACCCCAGGGGTAAGCAATCAGCCTCAGCATTTT. Together with reference TRBV19 and TRBJ1-5, the CDR3 gives the full variable domain: DGGITQSPKYLFRKEGQNVTLSCEQNLNHDAMYWYRQDPGQGLRLIYYSQIVNDFQKGDIAEGYSVSREKKESFPLTVTSAQKNPTAFYLCASTPGVSNQPQHFGDGTRLSIL.

This chain joins TRBV7-2 and TRBJ2-5; D uncertain. The CDR3 runs 13 residues. Deletions cut 2 bases from V and 5 bases from J, with 9 bases between. Germline CDR1 and CDR2: SGHTA and FQGNSA. The CDR3 loop reads CASSLTGVETQYF. The CDR3, as DNA: TGTGCCAGCAGCTTAACTGGGGTTGAGACCCAGTACTTC.

This clonotype was seen more than once but under ten times. The rearrangement uses TRBV2 and TRBJ1-1; 7 nucleotides match TRBD1. This CDR3 is built from 14 residues. Trimming removed 2 bases from V and 4 bases from J; junction bases left unmatched: 4. Germline V gene sequence: CDR1 SNHLY, CDR2 FYNNEI. The CDR3 sequence: CASSELEGATEAFF. DNA of the CDR3: TGTGCCAGCAGTGAACTGGAGGGGGCCACTGAAGCTTTCTTT.

This clonotype was recorded a few times. The V and J genes are TRBV19 and TRBJ2-7; possible D gene TRBD1, 6 bases. The CDR3 spans 14 residues. Germline V gene sequence: CDR1 LNHDA, CDR2 SQIVND (reference sequence). V lost 5 bases and J lost 2, with 13 bases in between. In DNA form, the CDR3 reads TGTGCCAGTAGTCTACAGGGTTTCACCTACGAGCAGTACTTC. This translates into CASSLQGFTYEQYF.